This TCR beta chain was sequenced during a study of T-cell reconstitution after alpha-beta-depleted transplantation in children. Unique molecular identifiers were used to barcode this TCRbeta library. Via MiXCR, TCRdb re-called the PCR reads, giving one row per CDR3 protein. The sample consists of about 90,000 distinct CDR3 sequences, roughly 16% of them appearing once. Germline CDR1 reads MGHDK; CDR2 reads SYGVNS. There are 15 residues in the CDR3. V was clipped by 1 base and J by 2 bases, with 8 bases between them. General study findings and limits: Certain patients had high TCRbeta diversity at day 60, and it came from recipient T cells and thymic progenitors that survived. T-cell numbers and diversity, one year after transplant, stemmed largely from T cells that were newly produced. Expanded graft clones, several hundred of them, were reportedly the source of alpha-beta T cells about two months after transplant.

This clonotype was seen more than once but under ten times. Its antigen is undetermined. The chain recombines TRBV25-1 with TRBJ2-2; D not resolved. The sequence was collected from a male patient between 2 and 10 years old who had a stem cell transplant for acute lymphoblastic leukemia, so the T cells may come from the graft donor. The specimen was PBMCs, mostly from graft donor cells, collected 180 days after TCRalphabeta/CD19-depleted stem cell transplant. The chain's CDR3 is CASSESSPNTGELFF. Here the CDR3 DNA reads TGTGCCAGCAGTGAATCCAGCCCCAACACCGGGGAGCTGTTTTTT.